This T cell receptor (beta chain) emerged from a study of T cell responses to AZD1222 COVID-19 vaccine. Here immunoSEQ multiplex PCR was the method, and the copy in TCRdb shows in-frame clones only, minus some. The table includes fewer than 120,000 clones, about 90% detected once. In regard to this clone: What it binds is not known.

Trimming cost V 3 bases and J 3 bases, with 24 bases left between them. The CDR3 spans 18 residues. The germline gives CDR1 LNHDA, CDR2 SQIVND (reference sequence). Study results and caveats: CD4 TCRs associated with vaccination spanned spike, dominating at 160-218 and 743-854.

The V gene is TRBV19, the J gene TRBJ2-7; D is unresolved. The source was peripheral blood, collected on day 0 of AZD1222 vaccination. The TCR sequence derives from an adult in good health. The CDR3 region has the DNA TGTGCCAGTAGTATTCCGACCCCCTGGGTGGGAAGAAACTACGAGCAGTACTTC. Translated: CASSIPTPWVGRNYEQYF.